The 4 T cell receptor beta chains presented below share a single source sample, sequenced in a study of tumor-infiltrating lymphocytes in primary liver carcinoma. Reverse transcription of roughly 0.5 ug total RNA with a constant-region primer produced TCR beta cDNA. For TCR beta, libraries were produced by three nested multiplex PCR rounds using slightly modified ARM-PCR. The two initial PCR rounds, 9 to 11 cycles each, used TRBV1-TRBV30 forward and C-beta reverse primers. TCRdb used MiXCR to reprocess the multiplex PCR reads, holding one entry per CDR3 protein. Counted here are just over 300,000 distinct CDR3 sequences, more than 55% occurring once; the ten biggest clones make up approximately 17%. Unsorted whole blood supplied the blood RNA, and germline DNA was isolated too. Material for sequencing was peripheral blood. The source of these receptors is a young woman with primary liver carcinoma and hepatitis B virus infection.

V usage is TRBV4-2 and J usage is TRBJ1-3, with a weak D call TRBD1 (6 bases). V was clipped by 4 bases and J by 1 base, with 14 bases between them. The CDR3 extends over 16 amino acids. Germline values: CDR1 LGHNA, CDR2 YNFKEQ. The chain's CDR3 is CASSPGVGQSGNTIYF. The CDR3 DNA reads as TGTGCCAGCAGCCCCGGGGTGGGACAATCTGGAAACACCATATATTTT.

V is TRBV6-5 and J is TRBJ2-5; 7 nucleotides agree with TRBD2. Unmatched junction bases numbered 15, after V lost 5 bases and J lost 9 bases. There are 15 residues in the CDR3. In germline, CDR1 is MNHEY, CDR2 SVGAGI. CDR3 nucleotide sequence: TGTGCCAGCAGTCAGTCGTCCCTTGCTCGGGAGGCCCAGTACTTC. Its translation is CASSQSSLAREAQYF.

With respect to this clonotype: The final CDR3 position lacks the conserved phenylalanine or tryptophan, pointing to a likely read error. V gene TRBV11-1 combines with J gene TRBJ2-2, with a tentative D call TRBD2 (6 bases). This CDR3 region has 16 residues. Per the germline V gene, CDR1 is SGHAT and CDR2 is FQDESV (reference sequence). The CDR3 DNA sequence: TGTGTCAACAGCTTAGTGGGGGGTACGAACACCGGGGAGCTGTTTTCT. Translation: CVNSLVGGTNTGELFS.

V is TRBV5-6 and J is TRBJ1-1; possible D gene TRBD1, 6 bases. The CDR3 has 14 residues. Trimming took 1 base from V and 4 from J, leaving 11 bases between them. From germline, CDR1 is SGHDT and CDR2 YYEEEE. The CDR3 sequence: CASSLFRGVTEAFF. The CDR3, as DNA: TGTGCCAGCAGCTTGTTTAGGGGGGTCACTGAAGCTTTCTTT.